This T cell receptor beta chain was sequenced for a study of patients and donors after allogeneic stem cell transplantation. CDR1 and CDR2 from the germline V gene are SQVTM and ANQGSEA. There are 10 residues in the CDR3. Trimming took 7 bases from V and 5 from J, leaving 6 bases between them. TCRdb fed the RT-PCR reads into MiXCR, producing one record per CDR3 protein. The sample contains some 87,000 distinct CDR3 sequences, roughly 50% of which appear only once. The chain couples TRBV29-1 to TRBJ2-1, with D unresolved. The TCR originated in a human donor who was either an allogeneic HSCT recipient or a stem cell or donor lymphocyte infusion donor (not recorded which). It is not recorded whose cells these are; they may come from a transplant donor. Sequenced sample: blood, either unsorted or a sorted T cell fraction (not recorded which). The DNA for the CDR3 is TGCAGCGGAAGTAACAATGAGCAGTTCTTC. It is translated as CSGSNNEQFF.